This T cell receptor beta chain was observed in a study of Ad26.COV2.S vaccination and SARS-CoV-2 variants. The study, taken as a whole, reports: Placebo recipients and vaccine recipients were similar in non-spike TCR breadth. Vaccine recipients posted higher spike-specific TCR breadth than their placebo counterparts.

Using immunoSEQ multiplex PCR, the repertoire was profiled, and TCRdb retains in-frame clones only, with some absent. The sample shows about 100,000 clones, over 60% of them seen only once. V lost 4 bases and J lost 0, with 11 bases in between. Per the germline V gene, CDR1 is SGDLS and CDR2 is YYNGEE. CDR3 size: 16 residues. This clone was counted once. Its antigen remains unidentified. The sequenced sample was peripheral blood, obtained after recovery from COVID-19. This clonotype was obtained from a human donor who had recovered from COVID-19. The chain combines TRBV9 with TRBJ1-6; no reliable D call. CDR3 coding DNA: TGTGCCAGCAGCCTAGGAATTAGCTCCTATAATTCACCCCTCCACTTT. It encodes CASSLGISSYNSPLHF. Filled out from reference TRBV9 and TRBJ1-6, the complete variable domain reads DSGVTQTPKHLITATGQRVTLRCSPRSGDLSVYWYQQSLDQGLQFLIQYYNGEERAKGNILERFSAQQFPDLHSELNLSSLELGDSALYFCASSLGISSYNSPLHFGNGTRLTVT.